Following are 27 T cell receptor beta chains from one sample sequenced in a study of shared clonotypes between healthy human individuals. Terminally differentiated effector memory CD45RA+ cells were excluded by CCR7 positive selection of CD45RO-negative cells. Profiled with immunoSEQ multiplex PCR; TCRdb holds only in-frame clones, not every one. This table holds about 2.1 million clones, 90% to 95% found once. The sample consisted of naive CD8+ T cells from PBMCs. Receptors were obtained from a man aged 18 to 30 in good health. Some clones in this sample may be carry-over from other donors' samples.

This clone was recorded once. The CDR3 nucleotides read TGTGCCAGCAGCCCCCCCGACAGGGATCTTTTTACGCAGTATTTT. This codes for CASSPPDRDLFTQYF. The chain recombines TRBV7-9 with TRBJ2-3; 7 nucleotides align to TRBD1. V lost 5 bases and J lost 8; bases outside the gene matches: 13. This CDR3 contains 15 residues. CDR1 and CDR2 from the germline V gene are SEHNR and FQNEAQ (reference sequence).

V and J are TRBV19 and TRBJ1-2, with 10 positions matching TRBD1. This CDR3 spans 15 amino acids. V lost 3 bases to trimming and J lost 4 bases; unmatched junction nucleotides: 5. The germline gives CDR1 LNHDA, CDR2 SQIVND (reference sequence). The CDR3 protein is CASSIWGQGSYGYTF. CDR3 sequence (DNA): TGTGCCAGTAGTATCTGGGGACAGGGGTCCTATGGCTACACCTTC.

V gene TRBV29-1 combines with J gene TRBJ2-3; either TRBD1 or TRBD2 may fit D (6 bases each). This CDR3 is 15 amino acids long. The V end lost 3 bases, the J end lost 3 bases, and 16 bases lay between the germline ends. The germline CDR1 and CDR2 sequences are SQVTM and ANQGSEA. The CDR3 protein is CSVEPTGTLTDTQYF. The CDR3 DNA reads TGCAGCGTTGAGCCAACAGGGACTTTAACAGATACGCAGTATTTT.

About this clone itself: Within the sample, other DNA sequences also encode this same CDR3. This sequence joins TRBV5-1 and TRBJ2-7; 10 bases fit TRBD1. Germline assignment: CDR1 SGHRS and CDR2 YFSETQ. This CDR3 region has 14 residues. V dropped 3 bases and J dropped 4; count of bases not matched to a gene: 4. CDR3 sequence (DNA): TGCGCCAGCAGCTCGGACAGGGGGTTATACGAGCAGTACTTC. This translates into CASSSDRGLYEQYF.

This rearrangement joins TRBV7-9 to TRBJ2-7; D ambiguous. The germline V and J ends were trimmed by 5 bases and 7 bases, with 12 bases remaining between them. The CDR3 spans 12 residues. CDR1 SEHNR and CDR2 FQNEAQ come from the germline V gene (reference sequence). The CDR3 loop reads CASSNTTWEQYF. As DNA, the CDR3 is TGTGCCAGCAGCAACACGACTTGGGAGCAGTACTTC.

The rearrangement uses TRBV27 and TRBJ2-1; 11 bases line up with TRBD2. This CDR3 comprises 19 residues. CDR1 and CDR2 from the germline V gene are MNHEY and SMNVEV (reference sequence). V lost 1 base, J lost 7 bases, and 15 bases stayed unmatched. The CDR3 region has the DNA TGTGCCAGCAGTTTATTGACAGCTAGTACTAGCGGGAGAAGGAATGAGCAGTTCTTC. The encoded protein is CASSLLTASTSGRRNEQFF.

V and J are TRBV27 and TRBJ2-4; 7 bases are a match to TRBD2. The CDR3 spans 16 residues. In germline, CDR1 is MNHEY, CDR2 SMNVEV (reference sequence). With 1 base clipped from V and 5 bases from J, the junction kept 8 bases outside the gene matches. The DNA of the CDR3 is TGTGCCAGCAGTTTATTGGCGGGAGAGTTGGAAAACATTCAGTACTTC. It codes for CASSLLAGELENIQYF.

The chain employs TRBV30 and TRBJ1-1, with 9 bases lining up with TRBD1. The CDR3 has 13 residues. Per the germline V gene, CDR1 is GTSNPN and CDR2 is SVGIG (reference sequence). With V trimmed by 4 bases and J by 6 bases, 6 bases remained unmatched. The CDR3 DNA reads TGTGCCTGGATGGGACAGGGAGAGCCTGAAGCTTTCTTT. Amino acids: CAWMGQGEPEAFF.

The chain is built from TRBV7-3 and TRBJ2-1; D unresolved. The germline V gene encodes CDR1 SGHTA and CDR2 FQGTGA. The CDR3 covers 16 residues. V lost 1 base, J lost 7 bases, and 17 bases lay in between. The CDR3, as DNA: TGTGCCAGCAGCTTAAAGGTGGCCCCCGTGAGGAATGAGCAGTTCTTC. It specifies CASSLKVAPVRNEQFF. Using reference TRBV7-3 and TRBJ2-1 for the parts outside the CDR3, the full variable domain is GAGVSQTPSNKVTEKGKYVELRCDPISGHTALYWYRQSLGQGPEFLIYFQGTGAADDSGLPNDRFFAVRPEGSVSTLKIQRTERGDSAVYLCASSLKVAPVRNEQFFGPGTRLTVL.

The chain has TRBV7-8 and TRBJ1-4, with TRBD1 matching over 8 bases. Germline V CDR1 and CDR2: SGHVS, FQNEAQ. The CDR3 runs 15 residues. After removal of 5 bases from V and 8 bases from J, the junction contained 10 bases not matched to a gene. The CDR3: CASSRDRGLREKLFF. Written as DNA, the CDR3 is TGTGCCAGCAGCCGAGACAGGGGACTTCGAGAAAAACTGTTTTTT.

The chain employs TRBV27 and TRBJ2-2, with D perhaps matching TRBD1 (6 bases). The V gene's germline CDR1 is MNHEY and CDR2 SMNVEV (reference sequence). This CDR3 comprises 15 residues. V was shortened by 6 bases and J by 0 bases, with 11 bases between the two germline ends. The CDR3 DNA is TGTGCCAGCAGCCTTTACAGGGCGAACACCGGGGAGCTGTTTTTT. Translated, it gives CASSLYRANTGELFF.

The CDR3 here is CASSSQGGNVLTF. As DNA, the CDR3 is TGTGCCAGCAGTTCACAGGGAGGCAACGTCCTGACTTTC. This sequence joins TRBV27 and TRBJ2-6; the D call may be TRBD1 or TRBD2 (6 bases each). The V and J ends lost 4 bases and 9 bases respectively, with 10 bases between them. This CDR3 spans 13 amino acids. Germline CDR1 reads MNHEY; CDR2 reads SMNVEV (reference sequence).

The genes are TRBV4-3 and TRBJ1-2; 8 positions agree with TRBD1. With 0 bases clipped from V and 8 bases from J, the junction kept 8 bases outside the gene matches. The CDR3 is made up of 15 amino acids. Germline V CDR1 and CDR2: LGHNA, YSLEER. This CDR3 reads CASSQDSDRVVGYTF. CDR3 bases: TGCGCCAGCAGCCAAGATTCGGACAGGGTAGTGGGCTACACCTTC.

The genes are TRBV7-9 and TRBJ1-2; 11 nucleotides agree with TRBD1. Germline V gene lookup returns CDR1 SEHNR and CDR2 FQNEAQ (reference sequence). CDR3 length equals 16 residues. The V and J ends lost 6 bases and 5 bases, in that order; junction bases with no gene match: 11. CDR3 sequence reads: CASRIGQGARWYGYTF. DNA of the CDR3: TGTGCCAGCAGAATAGGACAGGGGGCCCGTTGGTATGGCTACACCTTC.

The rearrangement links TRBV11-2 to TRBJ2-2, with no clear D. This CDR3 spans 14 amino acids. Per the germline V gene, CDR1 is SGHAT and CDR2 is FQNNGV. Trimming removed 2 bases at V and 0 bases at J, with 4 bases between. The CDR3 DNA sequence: TGTGCCAGCAGCTTATTTCCGAACACCGGGGAGCTGTTTTTT. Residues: CASSLFPNTGELFF.

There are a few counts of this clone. The CDR3 loop reads CASSIKGGGEAFF. DNA for the CDR3: TGTGCCAGTAGTATAAAGGGAGGCGGTGAAGCTTTCTTT. The chain couples TRBV19 to TRBJ1-1; no definite D call. CDR1 and CDR2 (germline): LNHDA, SQIVND (reference sequence). Deletions cut 2 bases from V and 7 bases from J, with 11 bases between. This CDR3 has 13 residues.

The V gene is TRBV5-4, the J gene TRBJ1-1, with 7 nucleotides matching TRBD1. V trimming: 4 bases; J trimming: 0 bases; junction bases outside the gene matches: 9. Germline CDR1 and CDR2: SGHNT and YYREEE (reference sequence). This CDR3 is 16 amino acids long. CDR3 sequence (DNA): TGTGCCAGCAGCGAAGACAGGGAAAGAATGAACACTGAAGCTTTCTTT. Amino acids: CASSEDRERMNTEAFF. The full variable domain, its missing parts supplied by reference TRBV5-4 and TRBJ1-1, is ETGVTQSPTHLIKTRGQQVTLRCSSQSGHNTVSWYQQALGQGPQFIFQYYREEENGRGNFPPRFSGLQFPNYSSELNVNALELDDSALYLCASSEDRERMNTEAFFGQGTRLTVV.

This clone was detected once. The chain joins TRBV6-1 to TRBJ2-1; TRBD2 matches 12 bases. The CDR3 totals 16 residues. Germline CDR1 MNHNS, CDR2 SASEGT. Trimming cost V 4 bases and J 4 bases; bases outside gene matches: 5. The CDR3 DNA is TGTGCCAGCAGTGCCCCTAGCGGGAGGGCGTACAATGAGCAGTTCTTC. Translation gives CASSAPSGRAYNEQFF.

The CDR3, as DNA: TGTGCCAGCAGTCTCCTACGACAAATTCTTAGCACAGATACGCAGTATTTT. Protein product: CASSLLRQILSTDTQYF. The V and J genes are TRBV28 and TRBJ2-3; unclear D gene. This CDR3 has 17 residues. The V gene's germline CDR1 is MDHEN and CDR2 SYDVKM. The ends were cut back, 5 bases at V and 0 bases at J, with 18 bases in the middle.

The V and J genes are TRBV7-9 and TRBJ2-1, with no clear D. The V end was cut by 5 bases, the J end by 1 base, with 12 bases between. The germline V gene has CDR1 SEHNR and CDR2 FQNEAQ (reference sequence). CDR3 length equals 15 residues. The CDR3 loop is CASSPHGVSYNEQFF. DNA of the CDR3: TGTGCCAGCAGCCCCCATGGGGTTTCCTACAATGAGCAGTTCTTC.

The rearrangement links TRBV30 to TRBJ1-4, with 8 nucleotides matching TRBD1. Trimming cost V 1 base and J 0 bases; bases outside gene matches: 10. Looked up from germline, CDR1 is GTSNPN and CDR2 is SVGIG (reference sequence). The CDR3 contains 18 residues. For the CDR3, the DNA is TGTGCCTGGAGTGGGACAGGGAATGGGCCAGCAACTAATGAAAAACTGTTTTTT. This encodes CAWSGTGNGPATNEKLFF.

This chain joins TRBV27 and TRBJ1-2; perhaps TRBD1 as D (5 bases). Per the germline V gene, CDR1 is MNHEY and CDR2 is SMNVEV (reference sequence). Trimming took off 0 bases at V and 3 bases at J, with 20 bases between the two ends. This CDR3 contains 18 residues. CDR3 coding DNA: TGTGCCAGCAGTTTATCGAGGGGACTCCGGAGCCAAGACTATGGCTACACCTTC. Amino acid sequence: CASSLSRGLRSQDYGYTF.

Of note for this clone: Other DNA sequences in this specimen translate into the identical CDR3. The DNA for the CDR3 is TGCGCCAGCAGTGAGGGCAGGCAAGAGACCCAGTACTTC. Amino acids: CASSEGRQETQYF. J is TRBJ2-5 and V is TRBV10-1; D unresolved. Trimming took 2 bases from V and 2 from J, leaving 6 bases between them. Germline CDR1 WNHNN, CDR2 SYGVQD (reference sequence). This CDR3 has 13 residues.

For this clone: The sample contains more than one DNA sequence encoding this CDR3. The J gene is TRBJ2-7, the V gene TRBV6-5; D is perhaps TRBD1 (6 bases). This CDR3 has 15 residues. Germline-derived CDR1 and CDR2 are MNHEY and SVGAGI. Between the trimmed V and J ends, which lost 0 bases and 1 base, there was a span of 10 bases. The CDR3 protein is CASSYSTGPSYEQYF. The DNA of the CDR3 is TGTGCCAGCAGTTACTCGACAGGACCGTCCTACGAGCAGTACTTC.

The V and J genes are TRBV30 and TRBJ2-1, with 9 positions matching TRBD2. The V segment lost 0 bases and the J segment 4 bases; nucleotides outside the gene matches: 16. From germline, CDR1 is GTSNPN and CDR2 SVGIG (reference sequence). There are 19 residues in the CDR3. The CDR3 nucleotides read TGTGCCTGGAGTGTACTTAGCGGGAGCGAGGGAGGGGGATACAATGAGCAGTTCTTC. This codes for CAWSVLSGSEGGGYNEQFF.

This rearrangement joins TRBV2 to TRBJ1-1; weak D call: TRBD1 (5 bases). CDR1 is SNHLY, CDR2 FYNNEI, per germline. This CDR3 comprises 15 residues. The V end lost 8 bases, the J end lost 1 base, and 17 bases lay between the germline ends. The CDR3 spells CASSQVGTENTEAFF. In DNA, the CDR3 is TGTGCCAGCTCACAAGTGGGGACGGAGAACACTGAAGCTTTCTTT.

CDR3 DNA sequence: TGTGCCAGCAGTTACTCGATCGGAAGCCAATACTACGAGCAGTACTTC. This codes for CASSYSIGSQYYEQYF. The rearrangement joins TRBV6-5 to TRBJ2-7, with unresolved D. Between the trimmed V and J ends, which lost 0 bases and 3 bases, there was a span of 15 bases. This CDR3 is 16 amino acids long. Germline V gene lookup returns CDR1 MNHEY and CDR2 SVGAGI.